The rows below give T cell receptor beta chains drawn from one sample of a study of T cell changes during pregnancy in multiple sclerosis. Generated by immunoSEQ multiplex PCR, the TCRdb table keeps only in-frame clones and is missing some. Of roughly 26,000 clones listed, 75% to 90% are singletons. Here the sequenced sample was CD8+ T cells from peripheral blood mononuclear cells, taken in the second trimester of pregnancy. These receptors were obtained from a female donor with multiple sclerosis, enrolled in a pregnancy study. Both conserved end residues are part of each CDR3. D genes are given only for firm matches. Clone size, where shown, is once, few, many, or a class for clones that have expanded.

abundance: few; j_gene: TRBJ1-4; v_gene: TRBV5-1; d_gene: -; CDR3aa: CASSGLQGEKLFF; CDR3nt: TGCGCCAGCAGCGGCCTACAGGGTGAAAAACTGTTTTTT
abundance: -; j_gene: TRBJ1-2; v_gene: TRBV6-1; d_gene: TRBD1; CDR3aa: CASSGWDRSNYGYTF; CDR3nt: TGTGCCAGCAGTGGTTGGGACAGGTCTAACTATGGCTACACCTTC
abundance: -; j_gene: TRBJ2-7; v_gene: TRBV5-6; d_gene: TRBD2; CDR3aa: CASSISGTSGSYEQYF; CDR3nt: TGTGCCAGCAGCATTTCCGGGACTAGCGGCTCCTACGAGCAGTACTTC
abundance: -; j_gene: TRBJ2-1; v_gene: TRBV7-9; d_gene: TRBD2; CDR3aa: CASSSPFSPGLAGNNEQFF; CDR3nt: TGTGCCAGCAGCTCACCCTTCTCACCGGGACTAGCGGGAAACAATGAGCAGTTCTTC
abundance: -; j_gene: TRBJ1-1; v_gene: TRBV6-4; d_gene: -; CDR3aa: CASSEAGGMNTEAFF; CDR3nt: TGTGCCAGCAGTGAGGCCGGCGGGATGAACACTGAAGCTTTCTTT
abundance: -; j_gene: TRBJ2-2; v_gene: TRBV4-1; d_gene: -; CDR3aa: CASSQVAGTTGELFF; CDR3nt: TGCGCCAGCAGCCAGGTCGCGGGGACCACCGGGGAGCTGTTTTTT
abundance: -; j_gene: TRBJ2-7; v_gene: TRBV27; d_gene: TRBD2; CDR3aa: CASSFSGGWEQYF; CDR3nt: TGTGCCAGCAGTTTCTCGGGAGGTTGGGAGCAGTACTTC
abundance: -; j_gene: TRBJ2-1; v_gene: TRBV6-5; d_gene: TRBD2; CDR3aa: CASEAGEGTNEQFF; CDR3nt: TGTGCCAGCGAGGCGGGAGAGGGGACGAATGAGCAGTTCTTC
abundance: -; j_gene: TRBJ2-1; v_gene: TRBV28; d_gene: TRBD2; CDR3aa: CASSLKTSGMVEQFF; CDR3nt: TGTGCCAGCAGTCTGAAGACTAGCGGGATGGTTGAGCAGTTCTTC
abundance: -; j_gene: TRBJ2-1; v_gene: TRBV27; d_gene: -; CDR3aa: CASSLFLQSYNEQFF; CDR3nt: TGTGCCAGCAGTTTATTTCTGCAGTCCTACAATGAGCAGTTCTTC
abundance: once; j_gene: TRBJ2-3; v_gene: TRBV27; d_gene: TRBD1; CDR3aa: CASSLDRGDTQYF; CDR3nt: TGTGCCAGCAGTTTAGACAGGGGTGATACGCAGTATTTT
abundance: -; j_gene: TRBJ2-4; v_gene: TRBV10-3; d_gene: -; CDR3aa: CVISEGTVVTKNIQYF; CDR3nt: TGTGTCATCAGTGAGGGAACAGTTGTAACCAAAAACATTCAGTACTTC
abundance: few; j_gene: TRBJ2-7; v_gene: TRBV27; d_gene: -; CDR3aa: CASSTPYEQYF; CDR3nt: TGTGCCAGCAGTACACCTTACGAGCAGTACTTC
abundance: -; j_gene: TRBJ2-1; v_gene: TRBV27; d_gene: TRBD2; CDR3aa: CASSERAGAINNEQFF; CDR3nt: TGTGCCAGCAGTGAGAGAGCGGGAGCGATTAACAATGAGCAGTTCTTC
abundance: once; j_gene: TRBJ1-2; v_gene: TRBV28; d_gene: -; CDR3aa: CASSLNRAGYTF; CDR3nt: TGTGCCAGCAGTTTAAACAGGGCTGGCTACACCTTC
abundance: -; j_gene: TRBJ2-3; v_gene: TRBV6-5; d_gene: -; CDR3aa: CASGRTSTDTQYF; CDR3nt: TGTGCCAGCGGCAGGACTAGCACAGATACGCAGTATTTT
abundance: -; j_gene: TRBJ2-7; v_gene: TRBV6-5; d_gene: -; CDR3aa: CASSYRGGSYEQYF; CDR3nt: TGTGCCAGCAGTTACCGAGGGGGCTCCTACGAGCAGTACTTC